This is a list of T cell receptor beta chains from one sample in a study of OX40 agonist ivuxolimab in advanced cancers. Assay used: immunoSEQ multiplex PCR; TCRdb lists only in-frame clones, some missing. Among tens of thousands of clones listed, roughly nine tenths were seen once. This specimen was CD4+ or CD8+ T cells sorted from blood, taken in a trial of the OX40 agonist ivuxolimab. These receptors came from an adult with an advanced solid tumor such as melanoma, head and neck, liver or kidney cancer. CDR3s include the opening cysteine and the closing phenylalanine or tryptophan. Clone size is given for some rows only: seen once, a few or many times, or a class if the clone is expanded.

CASSLVVGLGGNEKLFF,TRBV5-1,NA
CASSWGTNTQYF,TRBV7-6,NA
CASSHYLENEQFF,TRBV14,NA
CASSPGTSVYNEQFF,TRBV7-9,NA
CASSQGLIAASYEQYF,TRBV14,NA
CATSGPGTGVGETQYF,TRBV15,NA
CASSGGTSGYNEQFF,TRBV5-1,NA
CASSGTENYGYTF,TRBV2,NA
CATSIPGTGTYEQYF,TRBV28,NA
CASSLSLAGRESFYEQYF,TRBV7-6,NA
CASSQRAGGEEKLFF,TRBV7-9,NA
CAIGTPGGYGYTF,TRBV6-1,NA
CASGAEVGGNTIYF,TRBV12-5,NA
CATSRVSGALGSGTYNEQFF,TRBV15,NA
CASSLSPPGLGTEAFF,TRBV7-3,NA
CASSQDWTVDTQYF,TRBV4-3,NA
CASSPIPGTSYDTQYF,TRBV18,NA
CASSPRTGRSDEQYF,TRBV9,NA
CASSSIPGQPLAGELFF,TRBV11-2,NA
CASSFPQETQYF,TRBV7-2,NA
CASSPTGSGRYTGELFF,TRBV7-9,NA
CASSLMQGGNNEQFF,TRBV7-2,NA
CASSFGLAIYNEQFF,TRBV11-2,NA
CATTVRVNSGNTIYF,TRBV28,NA
CASGKPLTYEQYF,TRBV28,NA
CASSLARDLETQYF,TRBV7-9,NA
CASSFPGNSNQPQHF,TRBV28,NA
CASSTAPVAESYEQYF,TRBV6-6,NA
CASSWGLRTGGVQYF,TRBV11-2,once
CASSTSWGNRYF,TRBV11-3,NA
CASSQTASNTGELFF,TRBV18,NA
CASSPPGLAGGDEQFF,TRBV18,once
CATRAGVTDTQYF,TRBV6-4,NA
CASSPPGGIRETQYF,TRBV18,NA
CASSQQTGETQYF,TRBV4-3,NA
CASSLGGVMNTEAFF,TRBV7-9,NA
CASRTVAQGGSANEKLFF,TRBV27,once
CASYGGFRGANVLTF,TRBV11-2,NA
CASKEGGPTDTQYF,TRBV5-1,few
CASSVSGKMTEAFF,TRBV9,NA
CASSGRQYEQYF,TRBV7-9,NA
CASSETGGADTQYF,TRBV6-1,NA
CASSLANGSPADTQYF,TRBV5-1,NA
CASSPLPDTQYF,TRBV9,NA